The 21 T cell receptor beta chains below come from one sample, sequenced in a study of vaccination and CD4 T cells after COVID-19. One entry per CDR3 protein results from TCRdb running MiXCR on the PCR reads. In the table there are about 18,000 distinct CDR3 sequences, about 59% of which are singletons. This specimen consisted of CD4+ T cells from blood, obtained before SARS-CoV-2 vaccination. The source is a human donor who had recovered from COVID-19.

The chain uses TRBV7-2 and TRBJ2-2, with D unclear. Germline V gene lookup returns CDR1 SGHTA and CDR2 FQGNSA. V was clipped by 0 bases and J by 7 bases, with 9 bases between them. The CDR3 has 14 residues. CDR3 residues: CASSLAPGGGELFF. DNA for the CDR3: TGTGCCAGCAGCTTAGCCCCGGGTGGCGGGGAGCTGTTTTTT.

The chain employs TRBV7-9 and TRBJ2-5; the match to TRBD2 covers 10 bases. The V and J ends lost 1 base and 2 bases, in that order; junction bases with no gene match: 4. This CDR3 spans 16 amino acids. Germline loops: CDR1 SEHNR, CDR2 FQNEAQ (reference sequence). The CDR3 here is CASSLGASGGQETQYF. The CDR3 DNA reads TGTGCCAGCAGCTTAGGGGCTAGCGGGGGTCAAGAGACCCAGTACTTC.

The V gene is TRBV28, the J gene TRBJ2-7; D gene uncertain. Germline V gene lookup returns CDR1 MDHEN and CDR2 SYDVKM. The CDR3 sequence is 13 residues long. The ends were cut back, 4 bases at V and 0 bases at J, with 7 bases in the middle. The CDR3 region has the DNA TGTGCCAGCAGTTCGCGCAACTCCTACGAGCAGTACTTC. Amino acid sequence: CASSSRNSYEQYF.

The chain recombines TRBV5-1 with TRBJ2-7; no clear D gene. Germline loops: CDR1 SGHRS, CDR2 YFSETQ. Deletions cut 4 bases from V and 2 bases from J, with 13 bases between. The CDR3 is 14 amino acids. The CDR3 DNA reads TGCGCCAGCAGCGGAACCGGGCCAACCTACGAGCAGTACTTC. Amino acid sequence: CASSGTGPTYEQYF.

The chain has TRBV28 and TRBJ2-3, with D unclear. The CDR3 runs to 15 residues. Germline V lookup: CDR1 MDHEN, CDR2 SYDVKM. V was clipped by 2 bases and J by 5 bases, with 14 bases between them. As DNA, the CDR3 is TGTGCCAGCAGTTTAGGTGGCGCAAGGGTAGATACGCAGTATTTT. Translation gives CASSLGGARVDTQYF.

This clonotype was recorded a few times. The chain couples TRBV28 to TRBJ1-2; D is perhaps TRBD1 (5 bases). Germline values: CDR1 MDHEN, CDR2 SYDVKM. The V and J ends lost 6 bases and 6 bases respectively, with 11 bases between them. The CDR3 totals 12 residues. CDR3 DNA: TGTGCCAGCAGCGGGACGGGGGATGGCTACACCTTC. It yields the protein CASSGTGDGYTF.

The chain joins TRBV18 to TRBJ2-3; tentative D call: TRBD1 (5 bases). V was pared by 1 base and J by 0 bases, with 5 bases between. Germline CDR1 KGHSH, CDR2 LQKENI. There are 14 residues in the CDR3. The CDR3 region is CASSPQGSTDTQYF. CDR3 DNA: TGTGCCAGCTCACCACAGGGGAGCACAGATACGCAGTATTTT.

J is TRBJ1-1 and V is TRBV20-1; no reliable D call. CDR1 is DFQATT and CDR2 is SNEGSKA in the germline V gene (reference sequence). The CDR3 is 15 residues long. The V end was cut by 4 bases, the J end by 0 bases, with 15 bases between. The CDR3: CSAIGTAVLNTEAFF. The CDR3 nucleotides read TGCAGTGCTATTGGTACGGCAGTCTTGAACACTGAAGCTTTCTTT.

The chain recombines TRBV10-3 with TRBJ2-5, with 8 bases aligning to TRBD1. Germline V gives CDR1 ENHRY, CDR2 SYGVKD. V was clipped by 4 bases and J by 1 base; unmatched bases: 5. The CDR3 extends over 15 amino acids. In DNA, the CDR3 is TGTGCCATCAGTGCGAGACAGGGGCCCCAAGAGACCCAGTACTTC. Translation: CAISARQGPQETQYF.

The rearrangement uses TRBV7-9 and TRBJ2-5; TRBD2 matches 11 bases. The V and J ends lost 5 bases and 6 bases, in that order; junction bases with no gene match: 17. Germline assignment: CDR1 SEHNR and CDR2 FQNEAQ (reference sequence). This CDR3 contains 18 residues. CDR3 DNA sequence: TGTGCCAGCAGCCCTAGTTTAGCGGGAGGGCCCCGGTTAAAGACCCAGTACTTC. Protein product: CASSPSLAGGPRLKTQYF.

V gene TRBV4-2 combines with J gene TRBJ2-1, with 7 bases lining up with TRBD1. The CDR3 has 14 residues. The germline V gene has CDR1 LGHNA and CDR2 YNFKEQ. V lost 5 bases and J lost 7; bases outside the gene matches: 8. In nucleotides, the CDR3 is TGTGCCAGCAGCGCACAGGGGCCCTTGAATGAGCAGTTCTTC. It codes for CASSAQGPLNEQFF.

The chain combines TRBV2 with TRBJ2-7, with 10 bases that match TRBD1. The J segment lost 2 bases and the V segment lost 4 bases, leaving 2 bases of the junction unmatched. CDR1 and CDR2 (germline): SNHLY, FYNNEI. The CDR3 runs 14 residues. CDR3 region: CASSGQGATYEQYF. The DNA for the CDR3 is TGTGCCAGCAGTGGACAGGGGGCCACCTACGAGCAGTACTTC.

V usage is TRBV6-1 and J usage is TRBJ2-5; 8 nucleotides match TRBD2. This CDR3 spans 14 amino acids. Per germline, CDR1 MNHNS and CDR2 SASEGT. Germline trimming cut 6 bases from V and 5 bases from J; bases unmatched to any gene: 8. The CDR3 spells CASSERGTKETQYF. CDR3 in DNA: TGTGCCAGCAGCGAGCGGGGGACTAAGGAGACCCAGTACTTC.

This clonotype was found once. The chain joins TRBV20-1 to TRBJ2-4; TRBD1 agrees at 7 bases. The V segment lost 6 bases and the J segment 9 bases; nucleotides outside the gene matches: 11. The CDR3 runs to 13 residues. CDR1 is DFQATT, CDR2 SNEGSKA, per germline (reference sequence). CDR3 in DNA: TGCAGTGCAAGACAGGGAGCCCAGGGCATTCAGTACTTC. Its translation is CSARQGAQGIQYF.

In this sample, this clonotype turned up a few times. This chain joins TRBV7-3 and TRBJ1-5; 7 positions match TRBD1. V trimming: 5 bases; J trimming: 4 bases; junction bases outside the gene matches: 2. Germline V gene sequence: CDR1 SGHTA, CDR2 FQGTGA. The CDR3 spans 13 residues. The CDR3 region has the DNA TGTGCCAGCAGCACCAGGGGGAATCAGCCCCAGCATTTT. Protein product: CASSTRGNQPQHF. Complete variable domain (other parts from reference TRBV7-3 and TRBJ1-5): GAGVSQTPSNKVTEKGKYVELRCDPISGHTALYWYRQSLGQGPEFLIYFQGTGAADDSGLPNDRFFAVRPEGSVSTLKIQRTERGDSAVYLCASSTRGNQPQHFGDGTRLSIL.

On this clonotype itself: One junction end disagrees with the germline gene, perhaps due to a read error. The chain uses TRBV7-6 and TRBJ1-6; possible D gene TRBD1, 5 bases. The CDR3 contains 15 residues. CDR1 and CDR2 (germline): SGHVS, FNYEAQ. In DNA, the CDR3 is TGTACCAGCAGCTTAGCGGCAGGGACGGGTTCACCCCTCCACTTT. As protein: CTSSLAAGTGSPLHF.

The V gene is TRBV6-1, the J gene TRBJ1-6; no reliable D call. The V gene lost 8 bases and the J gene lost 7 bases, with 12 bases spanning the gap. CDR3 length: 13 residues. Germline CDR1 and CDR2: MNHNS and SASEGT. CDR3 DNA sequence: TGTGCCAGCCATCGGGCCAAAAATTCACCCCTCCACTTT. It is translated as CASHRAKNSPLHF.

The DNA for the CDR3 is TGTGCCAGTAGAAATAGACAGGGGGCGGACTATGGCTACACCTTC. It yields the protein CASRNRQGADYGYTF. The chain recombines TRBV19 with TRBJ1-2; 10 bases are a match to TRBD1. CDR1 LNHDA and CDR2 SQIVND come from the germline V gene (reference sequence). The CDR3 contains 15 residues. V dropped 6 bases and J dropped 3; count of bases not matched to a gene: 7.

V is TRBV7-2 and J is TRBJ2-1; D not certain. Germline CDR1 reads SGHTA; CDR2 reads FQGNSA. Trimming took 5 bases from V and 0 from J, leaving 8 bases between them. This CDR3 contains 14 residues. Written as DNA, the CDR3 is TGTGCCAGCAGCCCACCAGGCTCCTACAATGAGCAGTTCTTC. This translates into CASSPPGSYNEQFF.

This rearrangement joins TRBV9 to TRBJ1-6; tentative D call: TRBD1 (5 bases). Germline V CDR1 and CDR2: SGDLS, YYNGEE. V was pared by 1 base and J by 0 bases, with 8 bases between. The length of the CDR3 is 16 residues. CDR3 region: CASSVHGGSYNSPLHF. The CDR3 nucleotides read TGTGCCAGCAGCGTACACGGGGGCTCCTATAATTCACCCCTCCACTTT.

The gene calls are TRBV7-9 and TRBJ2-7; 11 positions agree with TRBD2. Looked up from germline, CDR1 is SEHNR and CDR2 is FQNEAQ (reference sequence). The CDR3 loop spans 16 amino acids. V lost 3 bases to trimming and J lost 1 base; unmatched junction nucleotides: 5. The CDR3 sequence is CASSLTRLAGSYEQYF. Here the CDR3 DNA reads TGTGCCAGCAGCTTGACAAGACTAGCGGGATCCTACGAGCAGTACTTC.